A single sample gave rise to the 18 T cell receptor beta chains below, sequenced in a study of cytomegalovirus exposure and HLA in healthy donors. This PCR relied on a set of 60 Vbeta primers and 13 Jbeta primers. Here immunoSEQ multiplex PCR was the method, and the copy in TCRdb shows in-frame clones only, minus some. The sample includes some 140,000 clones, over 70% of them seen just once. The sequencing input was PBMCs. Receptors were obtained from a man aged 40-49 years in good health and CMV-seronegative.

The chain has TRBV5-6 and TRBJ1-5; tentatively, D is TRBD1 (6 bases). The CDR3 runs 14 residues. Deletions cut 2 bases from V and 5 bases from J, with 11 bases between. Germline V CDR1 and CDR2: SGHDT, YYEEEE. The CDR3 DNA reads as TGTGCCAGCAGCTTAGCGGGGGCGCATCAGCCCCAGCATTTT. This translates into CASSLAGAHQPQHF.

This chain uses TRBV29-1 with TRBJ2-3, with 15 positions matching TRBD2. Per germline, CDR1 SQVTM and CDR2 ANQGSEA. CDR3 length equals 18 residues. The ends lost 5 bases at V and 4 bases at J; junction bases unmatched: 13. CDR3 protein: CSVRGGLAGGEGPDTQYF. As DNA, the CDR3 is TGCAGCGTTCGAGGGGGACTAGCGGGAGGAGAGGGCCCAGATACGCAGTATTTT.

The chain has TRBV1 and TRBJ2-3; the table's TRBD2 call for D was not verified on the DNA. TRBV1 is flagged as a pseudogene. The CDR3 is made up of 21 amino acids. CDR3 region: CTSSQDRSEPRAGGHTDTQYF. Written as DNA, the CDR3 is TGCACCAGCAGCCAAGATAGGTCGGAGCCGCGAGCGGGAGGCCACACAGATACGCAGTATTTT.

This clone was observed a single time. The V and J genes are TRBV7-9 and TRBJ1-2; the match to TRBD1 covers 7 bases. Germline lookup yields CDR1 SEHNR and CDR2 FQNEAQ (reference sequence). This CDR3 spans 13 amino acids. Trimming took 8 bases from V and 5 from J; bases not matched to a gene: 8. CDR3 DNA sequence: TGTGCCAGCGCACCCGGACAGGTGTATGGCTACACCTTC. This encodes CASAPGQVYGYTF.

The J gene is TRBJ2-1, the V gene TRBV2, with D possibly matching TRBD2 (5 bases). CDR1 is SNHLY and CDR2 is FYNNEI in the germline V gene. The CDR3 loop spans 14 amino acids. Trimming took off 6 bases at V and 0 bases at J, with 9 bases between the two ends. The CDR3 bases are TGTGCCAGCAGCCCGGGATTCTCCTACAATGAGCAGTTCTTC. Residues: CASSPGFSYNEQFF.

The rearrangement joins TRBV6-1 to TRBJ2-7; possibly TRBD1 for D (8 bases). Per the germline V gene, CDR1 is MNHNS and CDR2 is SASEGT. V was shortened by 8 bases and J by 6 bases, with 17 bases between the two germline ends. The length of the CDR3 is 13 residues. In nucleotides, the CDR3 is TGTGCCAGCGCAGTGACAGGGGAGGGCGAGCAGTACTTC. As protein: CASAVTGEGEQYF.

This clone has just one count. As DNA, the CDR3 is TGTGCCAGCAGTTACCGACAGGTAACCTACAATGAGCAGTTCTTC. It specifies CASSYRQVTYNEQFF. This chain links TRBV6-5 with TRBJ2-1, with D possibly TRBD1 on 6 matching bases. The germline V gene has CDR1 MNHEY and CDR2 SVGAGI. V was trimmed by 2 bases and J by 2 bases, leaving 10 bases between them. CDR3 length: 15 amino acids.

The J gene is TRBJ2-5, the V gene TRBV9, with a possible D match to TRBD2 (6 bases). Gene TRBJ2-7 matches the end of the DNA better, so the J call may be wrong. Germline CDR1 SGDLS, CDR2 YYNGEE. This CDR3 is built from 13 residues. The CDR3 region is CASSGIADYEQYF. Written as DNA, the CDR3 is TGTGCCAGCAGCGGAATAGCGGACTACGAGCAGTACTTC.

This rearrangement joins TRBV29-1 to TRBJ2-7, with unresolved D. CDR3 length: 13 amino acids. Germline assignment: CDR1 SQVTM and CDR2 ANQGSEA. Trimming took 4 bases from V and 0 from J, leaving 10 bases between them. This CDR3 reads CSVVRGISYEQYF. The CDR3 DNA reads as TGCAGCGTTGTACGCGGCATCTCCTACGAGCAGTACTTC.

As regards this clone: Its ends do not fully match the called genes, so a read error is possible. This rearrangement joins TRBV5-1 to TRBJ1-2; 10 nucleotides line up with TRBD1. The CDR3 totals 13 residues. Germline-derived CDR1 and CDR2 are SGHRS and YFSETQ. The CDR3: CASSLDRGDGYTF. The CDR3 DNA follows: TGCGCCAGCAGTTTGGACAGGGGGGACGGCTACACCTTC. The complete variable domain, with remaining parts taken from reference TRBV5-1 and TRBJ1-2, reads KAGVTQTPRYLIKTRGQQVTLSCSPISGHRSVSWYQQTPGQGLQFLFEYFSETQRNKGNFPGRFSGRQFSNSRSEMNVSTLELGDSALYLCASSLDRGDGYTFGSGTRLTVV.

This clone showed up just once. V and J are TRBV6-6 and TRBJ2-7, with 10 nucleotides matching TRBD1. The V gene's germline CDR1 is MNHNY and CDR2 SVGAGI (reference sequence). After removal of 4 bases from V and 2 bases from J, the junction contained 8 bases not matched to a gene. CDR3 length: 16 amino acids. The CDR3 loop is CASSFPRQGAAYEQYF. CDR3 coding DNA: TGTGCCAGCAGTTTCCCCCGACAGGGGGCTGCCTACGAGCAGTACTTC.

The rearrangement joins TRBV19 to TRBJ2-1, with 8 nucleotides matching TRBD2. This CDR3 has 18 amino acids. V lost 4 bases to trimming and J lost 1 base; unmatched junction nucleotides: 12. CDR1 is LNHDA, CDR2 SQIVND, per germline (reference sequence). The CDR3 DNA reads TGTGCCAGTAGTAGGAGCGGGAGAAGATCTAAGTCCTACAATGAGCAGTTCTTC. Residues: CASSRSGRRSKSYNEQFF.

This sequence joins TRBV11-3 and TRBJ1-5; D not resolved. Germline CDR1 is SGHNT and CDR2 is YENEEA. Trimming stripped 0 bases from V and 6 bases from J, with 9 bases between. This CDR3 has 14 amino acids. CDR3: CASSLDGSGQPQHF. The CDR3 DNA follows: TGTGCCAGCAGCTTAGACGGATCGGGTCAGCCCCAGCATTTT.

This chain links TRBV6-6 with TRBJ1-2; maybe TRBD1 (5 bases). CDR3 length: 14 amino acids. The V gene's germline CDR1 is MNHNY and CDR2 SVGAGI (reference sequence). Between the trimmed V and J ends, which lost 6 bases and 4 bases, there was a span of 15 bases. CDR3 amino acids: CASSEQAGPYGYTF. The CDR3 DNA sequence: TGTGCCAGCAGCGAACAGGCGGGGCCCTATGGCTACACCTTC.

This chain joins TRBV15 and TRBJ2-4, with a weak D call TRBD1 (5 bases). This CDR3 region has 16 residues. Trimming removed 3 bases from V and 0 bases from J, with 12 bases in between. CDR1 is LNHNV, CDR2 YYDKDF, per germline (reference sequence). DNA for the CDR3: TGTGCCACCAGCAGCGGTTTCAGGGAAGCCAAAAACATTCAGTACTTC. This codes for CATSSGFREAKNIQYF.

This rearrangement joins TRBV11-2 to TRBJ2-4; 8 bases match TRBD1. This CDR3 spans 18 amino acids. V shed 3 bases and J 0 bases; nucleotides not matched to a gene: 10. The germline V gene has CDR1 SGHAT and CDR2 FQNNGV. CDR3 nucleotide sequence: TGTGCCAGCAGCTTGTCACGGACAGGGTGTTTAGCCAAAAACATTCAGTACTTC. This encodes CASSLSRTGCLAKNIQYF. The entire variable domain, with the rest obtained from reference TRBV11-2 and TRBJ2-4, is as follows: EAGVAQSPRYKIIEKRQSVAFWCNPISGHATLYWYQQILGQGPKLLIQFQNNGVVDDSQLPKDRFSAERLKGVDSTLKIQPAKLEDSAVYLCASSLSRTGCLAKNIQYFGAGTRLSVL.

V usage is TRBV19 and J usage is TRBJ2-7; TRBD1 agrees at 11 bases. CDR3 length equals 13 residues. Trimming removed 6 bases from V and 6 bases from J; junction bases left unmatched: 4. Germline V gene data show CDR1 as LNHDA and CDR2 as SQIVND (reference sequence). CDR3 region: CASSTGQGGEQYF. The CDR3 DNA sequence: TGTGCCAGTAGCACGGGACAGGGGGGCGAGCAGTACTTC.

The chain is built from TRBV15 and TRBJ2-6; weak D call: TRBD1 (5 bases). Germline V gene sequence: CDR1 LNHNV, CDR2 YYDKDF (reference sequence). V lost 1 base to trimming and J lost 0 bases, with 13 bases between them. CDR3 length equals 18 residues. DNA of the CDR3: TGTGCCACCAGCAGAGGGATAAGGGGTAGCTCTGGGGCCAACGTCCTGACTTTC. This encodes CATSRGIRGSSGANVLTF.